The 25 T cell receptor beta chains in this list originate from one sample, sequenced in a study of blood T cell repertoires in COVID-19. Clones were sequenced by immunoSEQ multiplex PCR, and TCRdb holds only the in-frame ones, with some missing. This sample has about 97,000 clones, with 85% to 95% found just once. The sequencing input was peripheral blood. The receptors come from a man in his forties or fifties with active COVID-19.

On this clone: Compared with germline, one end of the junction differs, possibly owing to a read error. The V gene is TRBV5-1, the J gene TRBJ2-1; 7 bases line up with TRBD2. Per germline, CDR1 SGHRS and CDR2 YFSETQ. The CDR3 is 15 amino acids. As DNA, the CDR3 is TGCGCCCCCAACTGGGGGGGGGACTCCAACAATGAGCAGTTCTTC. Its protein is CAPNWGGDSNNEQFF.

This sequence joins TRBV27 and TRBJ1-5; TRBD1 matches at 10 bases. This CDR3 is built from 16 residues. Trimming took 3 bases from V and 2 from J; bases not matched to a gene: 4. The germline gives CDR1 MNHEY, CDR2 SMNVEV (reference sequence). In DNA form, the CDR3 reads TGTGCCAGCAGTTTCGACGGGACAGGGGGCAATCAGCCCCAGCATTTT. It specifies CASSFDGTGGNQPQHF.

The gene calls are TRBV5-1 and TRBJ1-6; TRBD1 aligns across 7 bases. V lost 3 bases to trimming and J lost 7 bases; unmatched junction nucleotides: 7. Germline assignment: CDR1 SGHRS and CDR2 YFSETQ. The CDR3 runs 15 residues. The CDR3 loop is CASSSTDRDNSPLHF. As DNA, the CDR3 is TGCGCCAGCAGCTCGACCGACAGGGACAATTCACCCCTCCACTTT. Combining the CDR3 with reference TRBV5-1 and TRBJ1-6 gives the whole variable domain KAGVTQTPRYLIKTRGQQVTLSCSPISGHRSVSWYQQTPGQGLQFLFEYFSETQRNKGNFPGRFSGRQFSNSRSEMNVSTLELGDSALYLCASSSTDRDNSPLHFGNGTRLTVT.

The J gene is TRBJ2-5, the V gene TRBV30, with unresolved D. Germline assignment: CDR1 GTSNPN and CDR2 SVGIG (reference sequence). The CDR3 covers 11 residues. Between the trimmed V and J ends, which lost 7 bases and 4 bases, there was a span of 10 bases. CDR3 DNA sequence: TGTGCCTTTGGGCCCGGAGAGACCCAGTACTTC. Its translation: CAFGPGETQYF.

The chain carries TRBV4-1 and TRBJ1-3, with D possibly TRBD1 on 5 matching bases. The CDR3 is 17 amino acids. V lost 0 bases to trimming and J lost 3 bases, with 15 bases between them. Germline V gene data show CDR1 as MGHRA and CDR2 as YSYEKL. The CDR3 is CASSQDNFGRGGNTIYF. In nucleotides, the CDR3 is TGCGCCAGCAGCCAAGATAATTTTGGGAGGGGTGGAAACACCATATATTTT.

The chain has TRBV5-1 and TRBJ2-1; TRBD1 matches 8 bases. V shed 3 bases and J 5 bases; nucleotides not matched to a gene: 4. In germline, CDR1 is SGHRS, CDR2 YFSETQ. CDR3 length: 14 amino acids. CDR3 coding DNA: TGCGCCAGCAGCTCAAGGACAGGGAACAATGAGCAGTTCTTC. Amino acids: CASSSRTGNNEQFF.

This sequence joins TRBV6-5 and TRBJ2-1; 7 positions match TRBD2. CDR3 length: 15 amino acids. Germline values: CDR1 MNHEY, CDR2 SVGAGI. The V and J ends lost 2 bases and 4 bases, in that order; junction bases with no gene match: 5. In DNA, the CDR3 is TGTGCCAGCAGTTACGAAGCGGGGCAGTACAATGAGCAGTTCTTC. This codes for CASSYEAGQYNEQFF.

This chain joins TRBV2 and TRBJ2-1; D not certain. The CDR3 consists of 11 residues. Germline V CDR1 and CDR2: SNHLY, FYNNEI. Trimming removed 7 bases from V and 6 bases from J, with 7 bases in between. The CDR3 region has the DNA TGTGCCAGCACCTGGGCCAATGAGCAGTTCTTC. It yields the protein CASTWANEQFF.

The chain combines TRBV5-1 with TRBJ1-3; no clear D. The V gene lost 3 bases and the J gene lost 5 bases, with 15 bases spanning the gap. Germline V gives CDR1 SGHRS, CDR2 YFSETQ. The CDR3 contains 15 residues. This chain's CDR3 is CASSSTGSRRNTIYF. CDR3 nucleotides: TGCGCCAGCAGCTCCACCGGGTCCCGACGAAACACCATATATTTT.

This clone was seen once. The chain carries TRBV7-3 and TRBJ2-1, with D maybe TRBD2 (6 bases). V was cut by 5 bases and J by 1 base, with 15 bases left in between. Germline V lookup: CDR1 SGHTA, CDR2 FQGTGA. The CDR3 is made up of 16 amino acids. Here the CDR3 reads CASSPLARASYNEQFF. The CDR3 nucleotides read TGTGCCAGCAGCCCCCTAGCGAGGGCGTCCTACAATGAGCAGTTCTTC.

This clone has only one observation. The CDR3 sequence: CASKGWDRGDNSPLHF. CDR3 nucleotides: TGTGCCAGCAAGGGTTGGGACAGGGGGGATAATTCACCCCTCCACTTT. This chain joins TRBV28 and TRBJ1-6; 11 bases map to TRBD1. The CDR3 is 16 residues long. With V trimmed by 7 bases and J by 5 bases, 7 bases remained unmatched. Germline V gene data show CDR1 as MDHEN and CDR2 as SYDVKM.

J is TRBJ2-1 and V is TRBV5-1, with 8 nucleotides matching TRBD1. The CDR3 covers 18 residues. Germline loops: CDR1 SGHRS, CDR2 YFSETQ. The J segment lost 8 bases and the V segment lost 0 bases, leaving 16 bases of the junction unmatched. The CDR3 sequence: CASSLVLVVGQGGDEQFF. CDR3 coding DNA: TGCGCCAGCAGCTTGGTGTTGGTGGTAGGACAGGGAGGCGATGAGCAGTTCTTC.

This clone turned up a few times. The J gene is TRBJ2-7, the V gene TRBV25-1; no clear D. The CDR3 is 12 residues long. Germline loops: CDR1 MGHDK, CDR2 SYGVNS. V dropped 3 bases and J dropped 1 base, with 4 bases sitting between them. The CDR3 protein is CASSDSSYEQYF. Here the CDR3 DNA reads TGTGCCAGCAGTGATTCATCCTACGAGCAGTACTTC.

The chain links TRBV27 to TRBJ1-5, with no clear D. The length of the CDR3 is 15 residues. V lost 0 bases and J lost 4, with 10 bases in between. Germline assignment: CDR1 MNHEY and CDR2 SMNVEV (reference sequence). CDR3 region: CASSLSVSGNQPQHF. CDR3 in DNA: TGTGCCAGCAGTTTATCGGTCAGCGGAAATCAGCCCCAGCATTTT.

The V gene is TRBV9, the J gene TRBJ2-5, with D perhaps matching TRBD2 (6 bases). This CDR3 region has 17 residues. Per the germline V gene, CDR1 is SGDLS and CDR2 is YYNGEE. Trimming stripped 0 bases from V and 7 bases from J, with 22 bases between. CDR3 nucleotide sequence: TGTGCCAGCAGCGTAGCTTTGGGGGGAACACGTCCCGCGACCCAGTACTTC. Amino acids: CASSVALGGTRPATQYF.

The rearrangement joins TRBV6-5 to TRBJ1-1; no definite D call. CDR3 length: 14 residues. The V gene lost 0 bases and the J gene lost 9 bases, with 14 bases spanning the gap. The germline V gene has CDR1 MNHEY and CDR2 SVGAGI. The CDR3 bases are TGTGCCAGCAGTTACTCGAAATCCCAGACAAAAGCTTTCTTT. This codes for CASSYSKSQTKAFF.

The CDR3 sequence is CASSLTTETNYGYTF. The CDR3 DNA reads TGTGCCAGCAGTCTTACGACAGAGACCAACTATGGCTACACCTTC. The chain recombines TRBV7-2 with TRBJ1-2; D may be TRBD1 (5 bases). V dropped 6 bases and J dropped 2 bases, with 16 bases sitting between them. The germline CDR1 and CDR2 sequences are SGHTA and FQGNSA. The CDR3 length is 15 residues.

This chain links TRBV2 with TRBJ2-1; the D gene is possibly TRBD1 (5 bases). The V gene lost 2 bases and the J gene lost 6 bases, with 8 bases spanning the gap. CDR1 is SNHLY and CDR2 is FYNNEI in the germline V gene. This CDR3 is 13 amino acids long. Here the CDR3 DNA reads TGTGCCAGCAGTGAAAGCAGGGTCAATGAGCAGTTCTTC. This gives the protein CASSESRVNEQFF.

The chain uses TRBV28 and TRBJ1-3, with D possibly TRBD1 on 6 matching bases. From germline, CDR1 is MDHEN and CDR2 SYDVKM. Trimming removed 5 bases at V and 0 bases at J, with 17 bases between. There are 17 residues in the CDR3. In nucleotides, the CDR3 is TGTGCCAGCAGTCCCCAAAACAGGGTCGTCTCTGGAAACACCATATATTTT. This translates into CASSPQNRVVSGNTIYF.

The chain joins TRBV11-2 to TRBJ2-1; TRBD2 matches 7 bases. Germline CDR1 reads SGHAT; CDR2 reads FQNNGV. Trimming removed 3 bases from V and 7 bases from J; junction bases left unmatched: 12. This CDR3 has 16 amino acids. CDR3 region: CASSLAGNYGGNEQFF. CDR3 nucleotides: TGTGCCAGCAGCTTGGCCGGGAACTACGGGGGGAATGAGCAGTTCTTC.

The chain couples TRBV30 to TRBJ2-6; a weak D match, TRBD1 (6 bases). Germline assignment: CDR1 GTSNPN and CDR2 SVGIG (reference sequence). The CDR3 loop spans 15 amino acids. V was shortened by 5 bases and J by 4 bases, with 15 bases between the two germline ends. CDR3 residues: CAWANTGTGANVLTF. CDR3 nucleotide sequence: TGTGCCTGGGCTAACACAGGGACGGGGGCCAACGTCCTGACTTTC. The full variable domain, rest sourced from reference TRBV30 and TRBJ2-6, is SQTIHQWPATLVQPVGSPLSLECTVEGTSNPNLYWYRQAAGRGLQLLFYSVGIGQISSEVPQNLSASRPQDRQFILSSKKLLLSDSGFYLCAWANTGTGANVLTFGAGSRLTVL.

The gene calls are TRBV28 and TRBJ2-7, with 8 bases identical to TRBD1. The V segment lost 3 bases and the J segment 7 bases; nucleotides outside the gene matches: 14. This CDR3 region has 16 residues. CDR1 is MDHEN, CDR2 SYDVKM, per germline. The CDR3 DNA is TGTGCCAGCAGTTTGGGATCAGGGGGCTGGTCGGTAGAGCAGTACTTC. As protein: CASSLGSGGWSVEQYF. The full variable domain, rest sourced from reference TRBV28 and TRBJ2-7, is DVKVTQSSRYLVKRTGEKVFLECVQDMDHENMFWYRQDPGLGLRLIYFSYDVKMKEKGDIPEGYSVSREKKERFSLILESASTNQTSMYLCASSLGSGGWSVEQYFGPGTRLTVT.

J is TRBJ2-1 and V is TRBV27; 8 positions match TRBD2. There are 18 residues in the CDR3. J was trimmed by 6 bases and V by 1 base; bases with no gene match: 14. CDR1 and CDR2 (germline): MNHEY, SMNVEV (reference sequence). In nucleotides, the CDR3 is TGTGCCAGCAGTTTATTGGGCACTAGCGGACCCGGAGGCAATGAGCAGTTCTTC. Translating it yields CASSLLGTSGPGGNEQFF.

V usage is TRBV7-9 and J usage is TRBJ1-1; perhaps TRBD1 as D (5 bases). Trimming cost V 1 base and J 3 bases, with 6 bases left between them. CDR1 and CDR2 from the germline V gene are SEHNR and FQNEAQ (reference sequence). The CDR3 has 13 residues. The CDR3 DNA reads TGTGCCAGCAGCTTAGGACAGCACACTGAAGCTTTCTTT. This sequence encodes CASSLGQHTEAFF. Using reference TRBV7-9 and TRBJ1-1 for the parts outside the CDR3, the full variable domain is DTGVSQNPRHKITKRGQNVTFRCDPISEHNRLYWYRQTLGQGPEFLTYFQNEAQLEKSRLLSDRFSAERPKGSFSTLEIQRTEQGDSAMYLCASSLGQHTEAFFGQGTRLTVV.

The genes are TRBV5-4 and TRBJ2-5; D unclear. This CDR3 region has 12 residues. The V gene's germline CDR1 is SGHNT and CDR2 YYREEE (reference sequence). Trimming took off 1 base at V and 5 bases at J, with 6 bases between the two ends. The CDR3 region is CASSLYPETQYF. The CDR3 DNA follows: TGTGCCAGCAGCTTGTATCCGGAGACCCAGTACTTC.